This passage covers 25 T cell receptor beta chains from one sample sequenced in a study of T-cell memory formation after mild COVID-19 listed by TCRdb under 2021. Library construction relied on 5' RACE. These reads were obtained on an Illumina NovaSeq 6000. The public reads were quality trimmed at Q25 with fastp and then assembled into clones with MiXCR by TCRdb, keeping productive beta chains. Each entry merges the rows of one CDR3 protein and shows their most common DNA and genes. This sample is represented by around 33,000 distinct CDR3 sequences; under 25% of them were singletons. Together, the top ten hold about 1.5% of the sample. The sequenced sample consisted of PBMCs or a T cell subset sorted from them (not recorded which). These receptors were obtained from an adult who had mild COVID-19 (a few samples of this study predate the infection). The sample titles of this study are shuffled in the database, so cell type and time point are left out.

This clonotype came up once. V usage is TRBV24-1 and J usage is TRBJ2-1; possibly TRBD1 for D (5 bases). The CDR3 length is 12 residues. The germline V gene encodes CDR1 KGHDR and CDR2 SFDVKD. Trimming cost V 9 bases and J 4 bases, with 9 bases left between them. The CDR3 protein is CATATGYNEQFF. CDR3 in DNA: TGTGCCACCGCAACAGGATACAATGAGCAGTTCTTC.

Many counts were recorded for this clonotype. The chain recombines TRBV6-6 with TRBJ1-5; D might be TRBD1 (5 bases). CDR3 size: 12 residues. The V end lost 8 bases, the J end lost 10 bases, and 15 bases lay between the germline ends. Looked up from germline, CDR1 is MNHNY and CDR2 is SVGAGI (reference sequence). CDR3 residues: CASGEGPSPQHF. The DNA for the CDR3 is TGTGCCAGCGGGGAGGGACCTTCCCCCCAGCATTTT.

This chain joins TRBV7-6 and TRBJ2-7; 10 nucleotides align to TRBD2. From germline, CDR1 is SGHVS and CDR2 FNYEAQ. The CDR3 consists of 15 residues. V shed 4 bases and J 3 bases; nucleotides not matched to a gene: 6. CDR3 protein: CASSSRTSGVYEQYF. CDR3 in DNA: TGTGCCAGCAGCTCGAGGACTAGCGGAGTCTACGAGCAGTACTTC.

In this sample, this clonotype turned up many times. The genes are TRBV7-3 and TRBJ1-1; possible D gene TRBD1, 6 bases. The CDR3 length is 13 residues. Trimming cost V 6 bases and J 1 base, with 9 bases left between them. Germline CDR1 SGHTA, CDR2 FQGTGA. CDR3: CASSWTANTEAFF. The CDR3 bases are TGTGCCAGCAGTTGGACAGCGAACACTGAAGCTTTCTTT.

This clonotype turned up a few times. This chain joins TRBV3-1 and TRBJ1-1; weak D call: TRBD1 (5 bases). The CDR3 spans 13 residues. V lost 3 bases to trimming and J lost 9 bases, with 14 bases between them. Germline lookup yields CDR1 LGHDT and CDR2 YNNKEL (reference sequence). CDR3 residues: CASSHEMGDKAFF. As DNA, the CDR3 is TGTGCCAGCAGCCACGAAATGGGGGATAAAGCTTTCTTT.

This clonotype was found a few times. The chain combines TRBV5-8 with TRBJ1-5, with 8 nucleotides matching TRBD1. The V gene's germline CDR1 is SGHTS and CDR2 YDEGEE. The CDR3 is 18 residues long. Losses at the gene ends were 0 bases for V and 1 base for J; bases not matched to a gene: 9. Here the CDR3 DNA reads TGTGCCAGCAGCTTGGGAACAGGGGGTCGGAGGAGCAATCAGCCCCAGCATTTT. Its protein product is CASSLGTGGRRSNQPQHF.

The chain carries TRBV29-1 and TRBJ1-3; D unresolved. Per germline, CDR1 SQVTM and CDR2 ANQGSEA. The CDR3 covers 13 residues. Trimming left V 4 bases short and J 4 bases short, with 11 bases between. CDR3 sequence (DNA): TGCAGCGTTGCTTGGGGAATCGGAAACACCATATATTTT. As protein: CSVAWGIGNTIYF.

This rearrangement joins TRBV7-2 to TRBJ2-1; a weak D match, TRBD2 (5 bases). V lost 4 bases, J lost 7 bases, and 17 bases lay in between. The CDR3 contains 15 residues. Germline assignment: CDR1 SGHTA and CDR2 FQGNSA. CDR3 protein: CASSWARGPGNEQFF. The CDR3 region has the DNA TGTGCCAGCAGCTGGGCCCGTGGTCCGGGGAATGAGCAGTTCTTC.

This chain uses TRBV7-9 with TRBJ2-1; TRBD1 matches at 10 bases. From germline, CDR1 is SEHNR and CDR2 FQNEAQ (reference sequence). V was clipped by 0 bases and J by 5 bases; unmatched bases: 7. The CDR3 length is 17 residues. Here the CDR3 DNA reads TGTGCCAGCAGCTTAGCAAGGGGAGGGACAGGGGACAATGAGCAGTTCTTC. The encoded protein is CASSLARGGTGDNEQFF.

This clonotype came up many times. The genes are TRBV19 and TRBJ1-5; D is perhaps TRBD1 (6 bases). Germline CDR1 and CDR2: LNHDA and SQIVND (reference sequence). This CDR3 is built from 15 residues. V was pared by 6 bases and J by 4 bases, with 16 bases between. As DNA, the CDR3 is TGTGCCAGTAGGCCTTACAGGGAGGAAAATCAGCCCCAGCATTTT. This translates into CASRPYREENQPQHF.

This clonotype has at least ten counts. The chain recombines TRBV5-1 with TRBJ2-7; D not resolved. The CDR3 extends over 14 amino acids. Per germline, CDR1 SGHRS and CDR2 YFSETQ. The V end was cut by 4 bases, the J end by 0 bases, with 11 bases between. The CDR3 protein is CASSQTRSSYEQYF. The CDR3 bases are TGCGCCAGCAGCCAAACGAGGAGCTCCTACGAGCAGTACTTC. Full variable domain (outside the CDR3, taken from reference TRBV5-1 and TRBJ2-7): KAGVTQTPRYLIKTRGQQVTLSCSPISGHRSVSWYQQTPGQGLQFLFEYFSETQRNKGNFPGRFSGRQFSNSRSEMNVSTLELGDSALYLCASSQTRSSYEQYFGPGTRLTVT.

This clonotype was detected a few times. V is TRBV7-9 and J is TRBJ2-1; 10 positions agree with TRBD2. The germline V gene encodes CDR1 SEHNR and CDR2 FQNEAQ (reference sequence). Trimming cost V 5 bases and J 4 bases; bases outside gene matches: 17. CDR3 length: 19 amino acids. This chain's CDR3 is CASSPLLGGTSDQYNEQFF. CDR3 DNA sequence: TGTGCCAGCAGCCCATTGTTGGGCGGGACTAGCGACCAATACAATGAGCAGTTCTTC.

The chain employs TRBV3-1 and TRBJ1-1; D may be TRBD1 (5 bases). The CDR3 is 13 residues long. Trimming cost V 4 bases and J 4 bases, with 10 bases left between them. Germline lookup yields CDR1 LGHDT and CDR2 YNNKEL (reference sequence). The CDR3 nucleotides are TGTGCCAGCAGCCCACAGGATTCCACTGAAGCTTTCTTT. Its translation is CASSPQDSTEAFF. Combining the CDR3 with reference TRBV3-1 and TRBJ1-1 gives the whole variable domain DTAVSQTPKYLVTQMGNDKSIKCEQNLGHDTMYWYKQDSKKFLKIMFSYNNKELIINETVPNRFSPKSPDKAHLNLHINSLELGDSAVYFCASSPQDSTEAFFGQGTRLTVV.

This clonotype was found many times. V and J are TRBV12-3 or TRBV12-4 and TRBJ1-6, with D possibly TRBD1 on 5 matching bases. The ends were cut back, 4 bases at V and 0 bases at J, with 7 bases in the middle. The CDR3 is made up of 15 amino acids. DNA for the CDR3: TGTGCCAGCAGTTCAGGGAGCTCCTATAATTCACCCCTCCACTTT. It translates to CASSSGSSYNSPLHF.

This clonotype was recorded many times. The chain combines TRBV5-1 with TRBJ2-3, with D tentatively TRBD2 (6 bases). This CDR3 is 15 amino acids long. Trimming left V 3 bases short and J 10 bases short, with 21 bases between. Germline assignment: CDR1 SGHRS and CDR2 YFSETQ. The CDR3 DNA reads as TGCGCCAGCAGCTACACACCGGGACTCCTCCAGGCGCAGTATTTT. Translating gives CASSYTPGLLQAQYF.

The chain couples TRBV10-3 to TRBJ1-6; TRBD1 agrees at 7 bases. From germline, CDR1 is ENHRY and CDR2 SYGVKD. Trimming cost V 10 bases and J 7 bases; bases outside gene matches: 7. The CDR3 is 13 amino acids. The CDR3 nucleotides read TGTGCCAGTACCGGGACAGAAAATTCACCCCTCCACTTT. The encoded protein is CASTGTENSPLHF.

This clonotype was seen ten or more times. The chain uses TRBV4-1 and TRBJ1-2; D unclear. In germline, CDR1 is MGHRA, CDR2 YSYEKL. The CDR3 length is 14 residues. Trimming pared 1 base from V and 7 bases from J, leaving 13 bases between. The CDR3 reads CASSQAVRSGGYTF. CDR3 bases: TGCGCCAGCAGCCAAGCGGTGAGGTCTGGTGGCTACACCTTC.

This clonotype was counted ten times or more. V gene TRBV12-2 combines with J gene TRBJ2-7. TRBV12-2 is flagged as a pseudogene. The CDR3 has 18 amino acids. The CDR3 here is CASRFQFHQEFIGRGQYF. CDR3 sequence (DNA): TGTGCAAGTCGCTTTCAATTTCATCAGGAATTTATCGGTCGGGGTCAGTACTTC.

This clonotype was seen at least ten times. V usage is TRBV4-2 and J usage is TRBJ1-2; 9 bases fit TRBD1. Germline CDR1 and CDR2: LGHNA and YNFKEQ. J gave up 7 bases and V 1 base, and 4 bases lay outside the gene matches. There are 14 residues in the CDR3. The CDR3 region is CASSQAGTGSGYTF. The DNA of the CDR3 is TGTGCCAGCAGCCAAGCCGGGACAGGGAGTGGCTACACCTTC.

The chain employs TRBV6-5 and TRBJ1-2; unclear D gene. The CDR3 length is 15 residues. V dropped 7 bases and J dropped 0 bases, with 15 bases sitting between them. Germline CDR1 and CDR2: MNHEY and SVGAGI. The CDR3 DNA follows: TGTGCCAGCAAGCGGGAGAGAGACTCTAACTATGGCTACACCTTC. Its translation is CASKRERDSNYGYTF.

This clonotype was counted ten times or more. CDR3 in amino acids: CAIRTGDTQYF. The CDR3 DNA is TGTGCCATCAGAACCGGAGATACGCAGTATTTT. The rearrangement joins TRBV10-3 to TRBJ2-3; D gene uncertain. The CDR3 has 11 amino acids. Germline values: CDR1 ENHRY, CDR2 SYGVKD. Trimming took off 6 bases at V and 5 bases at J, with 6 bases between the two ends.

This clonotype has a count of ten or more. The chain couples TRBV5-6 to TRBJ2-2; TRBD1 matches 7 bases. The V gene's germline CDR1 is SGHDT and CDR2 YYEEEE. This CDR3 region has 18 residues. V was pared by 0 bases and J by 5 bases, with 13 bases of the junction left unmatched. The CDR3 here is CASSLGTGLTFRTGELFF. The CDR3 bases are TGTGCCAGCAGCTTGGGGACAGGTCTCACTTTTCGTACCGGGGAGCTGTTTTTT.

This clonotype showed up many times. This chain uses TRBV7-8 with TRBJ2-5, with D perhaps TRBD2 (7 bases). The V and J ends lost 5 bases and 5 bases respectively, with 12 bases between them. Germline-derived CDR1 and CDR2 are SGHVS and FQNEAQ. The CDR3 extends over 13 amino acids. Written as DNA, the CDR3 is TGTGCCAGCAGCCCAGAGGGGGGGGAGACCCAGTACTTC. Translation gives CASSPEGGETQYF.

This clonotype showed up many times. V is TRBV5-1 and J is TRBJ2-1, with D possibly being TRBD1 (5 bases). CDR1 and CDR2 from the germline V gene are SGHRS and YFSETQ. This CDR3 has 14 residues. Trimming removed 5 bases from V and 3 bases from J, with 12 bases in between. DNA for the CDR3: TGCGCCAGCAGTGGGGCAGGCTACTACAATGAGCAGTTCTTC. Protein sequence: CASSGAGYYNEQFF.

This clonotype was observed many times. The chain links TRBV20-1 to TRBJ2-3; 9 bases line up with TRBD2. The junction had 7 bases not matched to a gene; V was cut back by 2 bases and J by 4 bases. The CDR3 extends over 15 amino acids. Germline values: CDR1 DFQATT, CDR2 SNEGSKA (reference sequence). The CDR3 DNA reads as TGCAGTGCTAGAAGGGCGGGAGGGACCGCAGATACGCAGTATTTT. It encodes CSARRAGGTADTQYF.